These 18 T cell receptor beta chains were sequenced from one sample in a study of blood T cell repertoires in COVID-19. The repertoire was sequenced with immunoSEQ multiplex PCR; TCRdb's copy has only in-frame clones and lacks some. The table has 55,000 to 70,000 clones, about nine tenths seen once; the top ten hold over 5.5%. Sequencing was carried out using peripheral blood. The receptor source for this set is a human donor in a cohort sampled during active COVID-19.

This chain links TRBV7-3 with TRBJ2-5; the D gene is possibly TRBD2 (5 bases). Germline assignment: CDR1 SGHTA and CDR2 FQGTGA. This CDR3 region has 12 residues. V was clipped by 3 bases and J by 5 bases, with 7 bases between them. The CDR3 reads CASSFRGETQYF. As DNA, the CDR3 is TGTGCCAGCAGCTTTCGGGGTGAGACCCAGTACTTC.

The genes are TRBV19 and TRBJ1-5, with D maybe TRBD1 (6 bases). The CDR3 covers 14 residues. Germline lookup yields CDR1 LNHDA and CDR2 SQIVND (reference sequence). Between the trimmed V and J ends, which lost 0 bases and 6 bases, there was a span of 9 bases. CDR3 region: CASSIDRGSQPQHF. The CDR3, as DNA: TGTGCCAGTAGTATAGACAGGGGTAGTCAGCCCCAGCATTTT. The whole variable domain, remainder taken from reference TRBV19 and TRBJ1-5, is DGGITQSPKYLFRKEGQNVTLSCEQNLNHDAMYWYRQDPGQGLRLIYYSQIVNDFQKGDIAEGYSVSREKKESFPLTVTSAQKNPTAFYLCASSIDRGSQPQHFGDGTRLSIL.

The chain combines TRBV7-9 with TRBJ1-6; TRBD1 matches 10 bases. Germline-derived CDR1 and CDR2 are SEHNR and FQNEAQ (reference sequence). CDR3 length: 16 residues. Trimming removed 4 bases from V and 8 bases from J; junction bases left unmatched: 8. The CDR3 DNA is TGTGCCAGCAGCTCCCCTAGGACAGGGGGGGATTCACCCCTCCACTTT. As protein: CASSSPRTGGDSPLHF.

The CDR3: CASSQLAGVGDTQYF. The CDR3 region has the DNA TGTGCCAGCAGCCAACTAGCGGGAGTGGGAGATACGCAGTATTTT. The chain has TRBV3-1 (or the pseudogene TRBV3-2) and TRBJ2-3; TRBD2 aligns across 10 bases. V trimming: 2 bases; J trimming: 5 bases; junction bases outside the gene matches: 4. Germline values: CDR1 LGHDT, CDR2 YNNKEL (reference sequence). This CDR3 contains 15 residues.

The chain has TRBV5-1 and TRBJ2-7, with no clear D. This CDR3 contains 14 residues. Germline values: CDR1 SGHRS, CDR2 YFSETQ. Trimming removed 4 bases from V and 1 base from J, with 12 bases in between. CDR3 nucleotide sequence: TGCGCCAGCAGCCTGAGTGCTCGGTCCTACGAGCAGTACTTC. Amino acids: CASSLSARSYEQYF. The whole variable domain, remainder taken from reference TRBV5-1 and TRBJ2-7, is KAGVTQTPRYLIKTRGQQVTLSCSPISGHRSVSWYQQTPGQGLQFLFEYFSETQRNKGNFPGRFSGRQFSNSRSEMNVSTLELGDSALYLCASSLSARSYEQYFGPGTRLTVT.

This clone was found once. The chain is built from TRBV3-1 (or the pseudogene TRBV3-2) and TRBJ2-7; possibly TRBD1 for D (5 bases). In germline, CDR1 is LGHDT, CDR2 YNNKEL (reference sequence). The CDR3 covers 12 residues. V lost 11 bases and J 7 bases, leaving 18 bases between the germline ends. The CDR3: CAASRAKGEQYF. Here the CDR3 DNA reads TGTGCCGCAAGCCGCGCGAAGGGGGAGCAGTACTTC.

This sequence joins TRBV6-1 and TRBJ1-1, with D uncertain. V lost 3 bases to trimming and J lost 1 base, with 9 bases between them. The CDR3 runs 14 residues. The germline gives CDR1 MNHNS, CDR2 SASEGT. The chain's CDR3 is CASSDRWRNTEAFF. The CDR3 DNA is TGTGCCAGCAGTGACCGTTGGAGGAACACTGAAGCTTTCTTT.

The CDR3 coding sequence is TGTGCCAGCAGCCCTGGGACTACCCCTAGCACAGATACGCAGTATTTT. It codes for CASSPGTTPSTDTQYF. The rearrangement joins TRBV7-3 to TRBJ2-3, with 7 positions matching TRBD2. V gave up 5 bases and J gave up 0 bases; unmatched junction bases: 8. From germline, CDR1 is SGHTA and CDR2 FQGTGA. There are 16 residues in the CDR3.

The chain has TRBV2 and TRBJ1-3; 8 bases are a match to TRBD1. Germline lookup yields CDR1 SNHLY and CDR2 FYNNEI. Trimming cost V 11 bases and J 0 bases; bases outside gene matches: 9. The CDR3 is 15 amino acids. DNA of the CDR3: TGTGCCGGCGGACAGGGATCTGGCTCTGGAAACACCATATATTTT. This codes for CAGGQGSGSGNTIYF.

The chain carries TRBV15 and TRBJ2-7; D not resolved. The length of the CDR3 is 12 residues. V was cut by 0 bases and J by 9 bases, with 9 bases left in between. The germline V gene encodes CDR1 LNHNV and CDR2 YYDKDF (reference sequence). The CDR3 bases are TGTGCCACCAGCAGAGATAGTTTGTGGCAGTACTTC. Residues: CATSRDSLWQYF.

This clone was detected only a few times. V is TRBV2 and J is TRBJ1-5, with D possibly matching TRBD1 (5 bases). Trimming left V 6 bases short and J 6 bases short, with 15 bases between. Germline-derived CDR1 and CDR2 are SNHLY and FYNNEI. The CDR3 consists of 14 residues. The CDR3: CASRPPGDFQPQHF. DNA of the CDR3: TGTGCCAGCAGGCCCCCGGGGGATTTTCAGCCCCAGCATTTT.

The V gene is TRBV3-1 (or the pseudogene TRBV3-2), the J gene TRBJ2-1; tentative D call: TRBD1 (5 bases). CDR3 length equals 16 residues. Trimming removed 2 bases at V and 5 bases at J, with 16 bases between. CDR1 and CDR2 from the germline V gene are LGHDT and YNNKEL (reference sequence). The CDR3 spells CASSQIGQVSHNEQFF. CDR3 DNA sequence: TGTGCCAGCAGCCAAATCGGACAAGTATCTCACAATGAGCAGTTCTTC.

The V and J genes are TRBV21-1 and TRBJ2-7; the D call in the table, TRBD2, was not verified against the DNA. TRBV21-1 is a documented pseudogene. This CDR3 comprises 14 residues. Written as DNA, the CDR3 is TGTGCCAGGCCTCTGGCTCCTACTAGCAACGAGCAGTACTTC. It encodes CARPLAPTSNEQYF.

This sequence joins TRBV4-1 and TRBJ1-6, with 8 bases that match TRBD1. Germline V lookup: CDR1 MGHRA, CDR2 YSYEKL. The length of the CDR3 is 17 residues. V shed 2 bases and J 4 bases; nucleotides not matched to a gene: 7. CDR3 in DNA: TGCGCCAGCAGCCAAAGGGACAGGACCTGGTATAATTCACCCCTCCACTTT. Amino acid sequence: CASSQRDRTWYNSPLHF.

Only one count was recorded for this clone. Here the CDR3 DNA reads TGTGCCAGCACTACGGACACCGAGATAAACACCATATATTTT. Encoded protein: CASTTDTEINTIYF. V is TRBV6-5 and J is TRBJ1-3; tentatively, D is TRBD1 (5 bases). CDR3 length: 14 amino acids. Trimming left V 7 bases short and J 6 bases short, with 16 bases between. The germline gives CDR1 MNHEY, CDR2 SVGAGI.

This chain joins TRBV18 and TRBJ1-2; 9 positions match TRBD1. Germline CDR1 is KGHSH and CDR2 is LQKENI. V was pared by 4 bases and J by 2 bases, with 5 bases of the junction left unmatched. This CDR3 is built from 15 residues. The CDR3, as DNA: TGTGCCAGCTCACGAGAGACAGGGGGAAACTATGGCTACACCTTC. Translation: CASSRETGGNYGYTF.

The CDR3 nucleotides read TGTGCCAGCAGTTCCGGGACTAGCGTCCCGGGAGCCCAAGAGACCCAGTACTTC. Protein product: CASSSGTSVPGAQETQYF. This chain connects TRBV6-2 or TRBV6-3 to TRBJ2-5, with 10 bases fitting TRBD2. Germline lookup yields CDR1 MNHEY and CDR2 SVGEGT. The V segment lost 4 bases and the J segment 1 base; nucleotides outside the gene matches: 12. The CDR3 runs 18 residues.

With regard to this clone: The junction shows a germline mismatch at one end, possibly a read error. The chain has TRBV7-7 and TRBJ2-5, with TRBD1 as a possible D gene (5 bases). The CDR3 consists of 15 residues. Per germline, CDR1 SSHAT and CDR2 FNYEAQ (reference sequence). CDR3 amino acids: CASSLESGFGETQYF. The CDR3 DNA sequence: TGTGCTAGCAGCTTAGAATCAGGGTTCGGGGAGACCCAGTACTTC.